This TCR beta chain is drawn from a study of T cells after somatic rescue of genetic block. The assay was immunoSEQ multiplex PCR, and TCRdb's table has in-frame clones only and misses some. The data show 55,000 to 75,000 clones, 92% seen once. Trimming shortened V by 4 bases and J by 2 bases, and 8 bases separated the two germline ends. The length of the CDR3 is 13 residues. The germline V gene has CDR1 LGHNA and CDR2 YSLEER. This chain connects TRBV4-3 to TRBJ2-5; D gene ambiguous. The sequence derives from a man aged 40-49 years. What was sequenced was peripheral blood mononuclear cells (PBMCs). The CDR3 DNA sequence: TGCGCCAGCAGCCGAGGACCGCAAGAGACCCAGTACTTC. It encodes CASSRGPQETQYF.